Following are 8 T cell receptor beta chains from one sample sequenced in a study of cytomegalovirus exposure and HLA in healthy donors. 13 Jbeta primers and 60 Vbeta primers were used for the PCR. Assay: immunoSEQ multiplex PCR; the TCRdb copy retains only in-frame clones and omits some. The table shows 30,000 to 40,000 clones, with 75% to 85% occurring only once. The sequenced sample consisted of PBMCs. The receptors were sampled from a woman between 40 and 55 years old in good health and CMV-seronegative.

This clone has just a few counts. V gene TRBV2 combines with J gene TRBJ2-6; the D gene is possibly TRBD2 (5 bases). Per germline, CDR1 SNHLY and CDR2 FYNNEI. The CDR3 runs to 15 residues. V was trimmed by 6 bases and J by 1 base, leaving 10 bases between them. The CDR3 sequence is CASRRTDSGANVLTF. The CDR3 nucleotides are TGTGCCAGCAGACGGACTGATTCTGGGGCCAACGTCCTGACTTTC. Using reference TRBV2 and TRBJ2-6 for the parts outside the CDR3, the full variable domain is EPEVTQTPSHQVTQMGQEVILRCVPISNHLYFYWYRQILGQKVEFLVSFYNNEISEKSEIFDDQFSVERPDGSNFTLKIRSTKLEDSAMYFCASRRTDSGANVLTFGAGSRLTVL.

This sequence joins TRBV2 and TRBJ1-2; 7 bases are a match to TRBD1. Trimming took 2 bases from V and 8 from J; bases not matched to a gene: 5. Germline V gene sequence: CDR1 SNHLY, CDR2 FYNNEI. CDR3 size: 13 residues. In nucleotides, the CDR3 is TGTGCCAGCAGTGAACAGGGGGGCCGGGGCTACACCTTC. Translated, it gives CASSEQGGRGYTF. Full variable domain (rest looked up from reference TRBV2 and TRBJ1-2): EPEVTQTPSHQVTQMGQEVILRCVPISNHLYFYWYRQILGQKVEFLVSFYNNEISEKSEIFDDQFSVERPDGSNFTLKIRSTKLEDSAMYFCASSEQGGRGYTFGSGTRLTVV.

The chain recombines TRBV29-1 with TRBJ2-1; the D gene is possibly TRBD2 (6 bases). This CDR3 is built from 16 residues. CDR1 is SQVTM and CDR2 is ANQGSEA in the germline V gene. Trimming removed 7 bases at V and 0 bases at J, with 19 bases between. CDR3 region: CSALPGTSHSYNEQFF. In DNA form, the CDR3 reads TGCAGCGCTCTCCCCGGGACTTCCCACTCCTACAATGAGCAGTTCTTC.

V usage is TRBV5-1 and J usage is TRBJ1-1; D not certain. The germline gives CDR1 SGHRS, CDR2 YFSETQ. Between the trimmed V and J ends, which lost 1 base and 7 bases, there was a span of 11 bases. CDR3 size: 13 residues. The CDR3 nucleotides read TGCGCCAGCAGCTTGAGGCCAGGAAATGAAGCTTTCTTT. Residues: CASSLRPGNEAFF.

This chain uses TRBV5-1 with TRBJ2-3, with 8 positions matching TRBD2. Trimming took 3 bases from V and 6 from J; bases not matched to a gene: 6. CDR3 length equals 14 residues. In germline, CDR1 is SGHRS, CDR2 YFSETQ. The CDR3 region has the DNA TGCGCCAGCAGCTCGCGGGGGGTAGCGGATACGCAGTATTTT. This encodes CASSSRGVADTQYF.

This rearrangement joins TRBV7-2 to TRBJ1-1; D may be TRBD1 (5 bases). The CDR3 totals 13 residues. Trimming removed 5 bases at V and 4 bases at J, with 11 bases between. Germline CDR1 SGHTA, CDR2 FQGNSA. The CDR3 nucleotides are TGTGCCAGCAGCCTCTCGACAGCCACTGAAGCTTTCTTT. Translated: CASSLSTATEAFF.

This clone has only a few counts. The V and J genes are TRBV4-1 and TRBJ2-6; no definite D call. V was cut by 1 base and J by 0 bases, with 7 bases left in between. This CDR3 has 16 amino acids. Germline V gene sequence: CDR1 MGHRA, CDR2 YSYEKL. CDR3 nucleotides: TGCGCCAGCAGCCAAGTAGGAGACTCTGGGGCCAACGTCCTGACTTTC. It specifies CASSQVGDSGANVLTF.

The chain recombines TRBV5-1 with TRBJ2-3, with 7 bases lining up with TRBD2. The CDR3 is 15 residues long. With 4 bases clipped from V and 2 bases from J, the junction kept 7 bases outside the gene matches. The germline V gene encodes CDR1 SGHRS and CDR2 YFSETQ. The CDR3 sequence: CASSPSGGYTDTQYF. As DNA, the CDR3 is TGCGCCAGCAGCCCCTCGGGGGGATACACAGATACGCAGTATTTT.